This paragraph reports one T cell receptor (beta chain). The entry originates in a study of metastatic and nonmetastatic thyroid tumors. Overall study context: Repertoire data that came from the blood and tumor or nodule tissue of malignant and benign thyroid patients were compared.

CDR3 length equals 17 residues. V lost 3 bases to trimming and J lost 5 bases; unmatched junction nucleotides: 11. Germline CDR1 reads SGHVS; CDR2 reads FQNEAQ. MiXCR reprocessed the PCR reads for TCRdb. The table lists over 30,000 clones, approximately 17% of them singletons. Thyroid surgery took place with no prior treatment in any patient. The source of this sequence is a female donor with papillary thyroid cancer or a benign thyroid nodule (not recorded which). Some clones in this sample may be carry-over from other donors' samples. Sequencing was performed on tumor tissue. The rearrangement joins TRBV7-8 to TRBJ2-1; TRBD1 aligns across 9 bases. For the CDR3, the DNA is TGTGCCAGCAGCTTGGGTTTTATTGGACAGGGGAACAATGAGCAGTTCTTC. Protein product: CASSLGFIGQGNNEQFF.